The 32 T cell receptor beta chains reported below all come from one sample, sequenced in a study of OX40 agonist ivuxolimab in advanced cancers. Only in-frame clones appear in the TCRdb table, and some are missing; sequencing was by immunoSEQ multiplex PCR. The sample holds about 69,000 clones, 85% to 90% seen once. Sequences were derived from CD4+ or CD8+ T cells sorted from blood, sampled in a trial of the OX40 agonist ivuxolimab. These receptors came from an adult with an advanced solid tumor such as melanoma, head and neck, liver or kidney cancer.

This rearrangement joins TRBV5-1 to TRBJ2-7; TRBD1 matches at 7 bases. The CDR3 consists of 13 residues. CDR1 is SGHRS, CDR2 YFSETQ, per germline. V shed 4 bases and J 3 bases; nucleotides not matched to a gene: 4. CDR3 residues: CASSPTGDYEQYF. The CDR3 DNA reads TGCGCCAGCAGCCCCACAGGGGACTACGAGCAGTACTTC.

The rearrangement links TRBV18 to TRBJ2-3; D perhaps matches TRBD1 (6 bases). V was trimmed by 6 bases and J by 4 bases, leaving 11 bases between them. Germline CDR1 and CDR2: KGHSH and LQKENI. The CDR3 consists of 13 residues. CDR3 coding DNA: TGTGCCAGCTCCCAGAAGGGGGCAGATACGCAGTATTTT. The encoded protein is CASSQKGADTQYF. The full variable domain, with the rest looked up from reference TRBV18 and TRBJ2-3, is NAGVMQNPRHLVRRRGQEARLRCSPMKGHSHVYWYRQLPEEGLKFMVYLQKENIIDESGMPKERFSAEFPKEGPSILRIQQVVRGDSAAYFCASSQKGADTQYFGPGTRLTVL.

The J gene is TRBJ2-3, the V gene TRBV18; D is unclear. The CDR3 is 13 amino acids. V lost 4 bases to trimming and J lost 6 bases, with 11 bases between them. CDR1 is KGHSH and CDR2 is LQKENI in the germline V gene. The CDR3, as DNA: TGTGCCAGCTCACAGGACCCTCGGGATACGCAGTATTTT. Translated, it gives CASSQDPRDTQYF.

This chain connects TRBV28 to TRBJ2-1, with 16 nucleotides matching TRBD2. This CDR3 spans 17 amino acids. V trimming: 9 bases; J trimming: 7 bases; junction bases outside the gene matches: 12. Per the germline V gene, CDR1 is MDHEN and CDR2 is SYDVKM. CDR3 bases: TGTGCCAGTGGGAGGGGGACTAGCGGGAGGGCCGGGAATGAGCAGTTCTTC. Its translation is CASGRGTSGRAGNEQFF.

V usage is TRBV27 and J usage is TRBJ2-5; no firm D call. Germline CDR1 MNHEY, CDR2 SMNVEV (reference sequence). Trimming took 8 bases from V and 1 from J, leaving 11 bases between them. This CDR3 has 13 amino acids. The CDR3 here is CASGSRLQETQYF. As DNA, the CDR3 is TGTGCCAGCGGATCCCGACTCCAAGAGACCCAGTACTTC.

The rearrangement joins TRBV18 to TRBJ2-7; D is undetermined. The CDR3 has 12 amino acids. With 3 bases removed from V and 4 bases from J, the gap between germline ends came to 7 bases. CDR1 and CDR2 (germline): KGHSH, LQKENI. CDR3 residues: CASSPEGYEQYF. CDR3 DNA: TGTGCCAGCTCACCGGAAGGTTACGAGCAGTACTTC.

The gene calls are TRBV20-1 and TRBJ2-7; D uncertain. Germline-derived CDR1 and CDR2 are DFQATT and SNEGSKA (reference sequence). The CDR3 extends over 11 amino acids. Trimming cost V 6 bases and J 3 bases, with 9 bases left between them. The CDR3 protein is CSAVGGYEQYF. CDR3 DNA: TGCAGTGCCGTCGGTGGCTACGAGCAGTACTTC.

The rearrangement uses TRBV7-2 and TRBJ2-7, with a tentative D call TRBD1 (6 bases). CDR1 and CDR2 from the germline V gene are SGHTA and FQGNSA. The CDR3 sequence is 14 residues long. Trimming removed 3 bases at V and 2 bases at J, with 11 bases between. CDR3 amino acids: CASSLLQGPYEQYF. CDR3 coding DNA: TGTGCCAGCAGCTTGCTACAGGGACCCTACGAGCAGTACTTC.

This chain links TRBV2 with TRBJ1-3; perhaps TRBD1 as D (6 bases). Germline CDR1 and CDR2: SNHLY and FYNNEI. The V and J ends lost 8 bases and 9 bases respectively, with 14 bases between them. This CDR3 has 12 residues. The CDR3 DNA sequence: TGTGCCAGCCGGGACATGGGACGCACCATATATTTT. As protein: CASRDMGRTIYF.

J is TRBJ1-3 and V is TRBV18, with D perhaps TRBD1 (5 bases). This CDR3 is 16 amino acids long. The germline CDR1 and CDR2 sequences are KGHSH and LQKENI. Deletions cut 0 bases from V and 0 bases from J, with 9 bases between. CDR3 in DNA: TGTGCCAGCTCACCACCGGGGGATAGCTCTGGAAACACCATATATTTT. This sequence encodes CASSPPGDSSGNTIYF.

The chain carries TRBV6-6 and TRBJ2-2; possibly TRBD2 for D (5 bases). V was trimmed by 8 bases and J by 6 bases, leaving 10 bases between them. The CDR3 sequence is 12 residues long. The germline gives CDR1 MNHNY, CDR2 SVGAGI (reference sequence). This chain's CDR3 is CASGLAAGELFF. The CDR3 nucleotides are TGTGCCAGCGGGCTAGCAGCCGGGGAGCTGTTTTTT.

This clone was recorded once. CDR3 in amino acids: CASSLGTGGPDTQYF. CDR3 coding DNA: TGTGCCAGCAGCTTAGGGACAGGGGGCCCAGATACGCAGTATTTT. The rearrangement links TRBV7-2 to TRBJ2-3; 11 nucleotides match TRBD1. The CDR3 consists of 15 residues. Trimming removed 1 base from V and 4 bases from J; junction bases left unmatched: 1. Per the germline V gene, CDR1 is SGHTA and CDR2 is FQGNSA.

The chain joins TRBV6-5 to TRBJ2-1; TRBD1 matches 7 bases. The J segment lost 7 bases and the V segment lost 5 bases, leaving 11 bases of the junction unmatched. This CDR3 is 15 amino acids long. CDR1 MNHEY and CDR2 SVGAGI come from the germline V gene. The CDR3 reads CASSRTGIYGNEQFF. The CDR3 DNA sequence: TGTGCCAGCAGTCGGACAGGTATATACGGGAATGAGCAGTTCTTC.

The chain recombines TRBV12-2 with TRBJ2-5; no check of the table's D call, TRBD2, against the DNA was made. TRBV12-2 is a listed pseudogene. The CDR3 is made up of 15 amino acids. CDR3 sequence (DNA): TGTGCAAGCCACGTTAGCGGGGGGCACCAAGAGACCCAGTACTTC. Protein: CASHVSGGHQETQYF.

The chain joins TRBV7-2 to TRBJ2-7; D remains unclear. The V gene lost 3 bases and the J gene lost 2 bases, with 8 bases spanning the gap. The CDR3 runs 13 residues. In germline, CDR1 is SGHTA, CDR2 FQGNSA. The CDR3 loop reads CASSLPQAYEQYF. The CDR3 region has the DNA TGTGCCAGCAGCTTGCCTCAGGCCTACGAGCAGTACTTC.

V and J are TRBV5-8 and TRBJ2-1; no clear D. Germline V gene lookup returns CDR1 SGHTS and CDR2 YDEGEE. The CDR3 sequence is 14 residues long. V gave up 2 bases and J gave up 2 bases, with 8 bases separating them. CDR3 DNA: TGTGCCAGCAGCTTCCGCGGTACCTACAATGAGCAGTTCTTC. Its protein is CASSFRGTYNEQFF.

CDR3 nucleotides: TGCAGCGTTAAACAGGACACCATATATTTT. Amino acid sequence: CSVKQDTIYF. The V gene is TRBV29-1, the J gene TRBJ1-3; a weak D match, TRBD1 (5 bases). CDR3 length: 10 amino acids. With 5 bases removed from V and 8 bases from J, the gap between germline ends came to 7 bases. From germline, CDR1 is SQVTM and CDR2 ANQGSEA.

V is TRBV7-2 and J is TRBJ2-3; 10 bases agree with TRBD2. This CDR3 region has 14 residues. CDR1 SGHTA and CDR2 FQGNSA come from the germline V gene. The DNA for the CDR3 is TGTGCATGGGGTGGGCTAGCGGGAGCAGATACGCAGTATTTT. It specifies CAWGGLAGADTQYF.

The chain carries TRBV11-3 and TRBJ2-3; TRBD2 aligns across 12 bases. Trimming took 4 bases from V and 4 from J; bases not matched to a gene: 6. This CDR3 has 16 amino acids. CDR1 and CDR2 (germline): SGHNT, YENEEA. Here the CDR3 reads CASSSGLAGRADTQYF. Written as DNA, the CDR3 is TGTGCCAGCAGCTCGGGACTAGCGGGCCGAGCAGATACGCAGTATTTT.

This clone was observed a handful of times. V usage is TRBV27 and J usage is TRBJ2-1; 11 bases line up with TRBD2. Germline assignment: CDR1 MNHEY and CDR2 SMNVEV (reference sequence). The CDR3 loop spans 15 amino acids. V lost 3 bases to trimming and J lost 6 bases; unmatched junction nucleotides: 4. The DNA for the CDR3 is TGTGCCAGCAGTTTTAGCGGGAGGGCCGTCAATGAGCAGTTCTTC. Encoded protein: CASSFSGRAVNEQFF.

This chain connects TRBV9 to TRBJ2-1; D could derive from TRBD1 or TRBD2 (5 bases each). This CDR3 contains 13 residues. V lost 10 bases to trimming and J lost 6 bases, with 17 bases between them. In germline, CDR1 is SGDLS, CDR2 YYNGEE. CDR3 in DNA: TGTGCCGGAGCGACGGGACCACTCAATGAGCAGTTCTTC. Translation: CAGATGPLNEQFF.

This clone occurred once. This CDR3 is CASSQDLREPGELFF. CDR3 nucleotide sequence: TGCGCCAGCAGCCAAGATCTGCGGGAGCCCGGGGAGCTGTTTTTT. V is TRBV4-3 and J is TRBJ2-2; 7 positions agree with TRBD2. V was pared by 0 bases and J by 6 bases, with 4 bases of the junction left unmatched. Germline V gene data show CDR1 as LGHNA and CDR2 as YSLEER. The CDR3 is 15 residues long.

The J gene is TRBJ1-4, the V gene TRBV28; D is undetermined. This CDR3 spans 13 amino acids. The V gene lost 1 base and the J gene lost 5 bases, with 5 bases spanning the gap. Germline V gene data show CDR1 as MDHEN and CDR2 as SYDVKM. The CDR3 sequence is CASSLSANEKLFF. The DNA for the CDR3 is TGTGCCAGCAGTTTATCGGCCAATGAAAAACTGTTTTTT.

The chain recombines TRBV5-5 with TRBJ2-1; D is possibly TRBD1 (5 bases). Per germline, CDR1 SGHKS and CDR2 YYEKEE (reference sequence). The CDR3 is made up of 15 amino acids. V was shortened by 4 bases and J by 4 bases, with 15 bases between the two germline ends. The CDR3 loop reads CASSSTGSPYNEQFF. The CDR3 DNA reads as TGTGCCAGCAGCAGTACAGGATCCCCGTACAATGAGCAGTTCTTC.

The rearrangement joins TRBV28 to TRBJ1-5, with a possible D match to TRBD1 (5 bases). Trimming cost V 5 bases and J 4 bases, with 18 bases left between them. The CDR3 contains 16 residues. Looked up from germline, CDR1 is MDHEN and CDR2 is SYDVKM. The CDR3 DNA sequence: TGTGCCAGCAGTCTTCTAGCCGGGACTCCTAATCAGCCCCAGCATTTT. Amino acids: CASSLLAGTPNQPQHF.

This clone occurred once. An end of the junction differs from the germline gene, which may be a read error. The rearrangement links TRBV7-7 to TRBJ1-5; the D gene is possibly TRBD1 (5 bases). Germline V gene data show CDR1 as SSHAT and CDR2 as FNYEAQ (reference sequence). The CDR3 has 13 residues. CDR3 protein: CASSLRQGQPQHF. CDR3 DNA sequence: TGTGCTAGCAGCTTAAGGCAGGGTCAGCCCCAGCATTTT.

V is TRBV5-1 and J is TRBJ2-1; weak D call: TRBD1 (6 bases). Germline lookup yields CDR1 SGHRS and CDR2 YFSETQ. V was clipped by 0 bases and J by 5 bases, with 15 bases between them. The CDR3 is made up of 16 amino acids. The CDR3 nucleotides read TGCGCCAGCAGCTTGGGGGTTGCCAGGGGCAACAATGAGCAGTTCTTC. Amino acids: CASSLGVARGNNEQFF.

The chain uses TRBV7-2 and TRBJ1-4, with D possibly being TRBD1 (6 bases). Looked up from germline, CDR1 is SGHTA and CDR2 is FQGNSA. The V end lost 1 base, the J end lost 1 base, and 13 bases lay between the germline ends. The CDR3 has 17 residues. CDR3 bases: TGTGCCAGCAGCTTAGATGGGGGGGCGGTAACTAATGAAAAACTGTTTTTT. This sequence encodes CASSLDGGAVTNEKLFF.

The chain uses TRBV7-6 and TRBJ2-2; D not resolved. Per the germline V gene, CDR1 is SGHVS and CDR2 is FNYEAQ. CDR3 length: 15 amino acids. V dropped 5 bases and J dropped 3 bases, with 13 bases sitting between them. Here the CDR3 DNA reads TGTGCCAGCAGCCCCAAAAAAGACGACACCGGGGAGCTGTTTTTT. Translating it yields CASSPKKDDTGELFF.

As DNA, the CDR3 is TGTGCCAGCAGCTTAAAGCAGACAGGGGGTTACGAGCAGTACTTC. It encodes CASSLKQTGGYEQYF. This rearrangement joins TRBV7-2 to TRBJ2-7, with 9 bases matching TRBD1. CDR3 length: 15 amino acids. V lost 2 bases to trimming and J lost 4 bases; unmatched junction nucleotides: 6. Germline CDR1 and CDR2: SGHTA and FQGNSA.

In the case of this clone: At one end, the junction sequence differs from germline, possibly due to a read error. The J gene is TRBJ2-1, the V gene TRBV7-7, with 11 bases identical to TRBD2. CDR1 and CDR2 (germline): SSHAT, FNYEAQ (reference sequence). The CDR3 contains 14 residues. CDR3 DNA sequence: TGTGCTAGCAGCCTGACTAGCGGGATGACTGAGCAGTTCTTC. Its protein product is CASSLTSGMTEQFF.

The V gene is TRBV7-2, the J gene TRBJ2-6; D is unclear. Trimming removed 4 bases from V and 3 bases from J, with 7 bases in between. Looked up from germline, CDR1 is SGHTA and CDR2 is FQGNSA. The CDR3 spans 14 residues. The CDR3 sequence: CASSSQGGANVLTF. The CDR3 DNA reads TGTGCCAGCAGCTCACAAGGTGGGGCCAACGTCCTGACTTTC.